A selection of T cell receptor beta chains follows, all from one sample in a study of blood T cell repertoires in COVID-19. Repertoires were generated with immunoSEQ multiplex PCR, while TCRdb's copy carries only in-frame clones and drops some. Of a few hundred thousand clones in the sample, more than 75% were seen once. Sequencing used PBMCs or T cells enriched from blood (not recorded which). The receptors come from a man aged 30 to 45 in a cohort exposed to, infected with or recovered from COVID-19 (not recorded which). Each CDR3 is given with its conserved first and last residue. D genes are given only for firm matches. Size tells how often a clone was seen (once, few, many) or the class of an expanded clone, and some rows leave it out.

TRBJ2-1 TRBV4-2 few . CASSQDWDIDNEQFF TGTGCCAGCAGCCAAGATTGGGACATTGACAATGAGCAGTTCTTC
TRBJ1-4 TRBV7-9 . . CASSRTTGWRVATNEKLFF TGTGCCAGCAGTCGTACCACGGGGTGGCGGGTAGCAACTAATGAAAAACTGTTTTTT
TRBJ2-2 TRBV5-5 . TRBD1 CASSLAGVQGTNTGELFF TGTGCCAGCAGCTTGGCCGGCGTACAGGGGACCAACACCGGGGAGCTGTTTTTT
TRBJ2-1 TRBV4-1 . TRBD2 CASSPPGLAGTNEQFF TGCGCCAGCAGCCCACCGGGACTAGCGGGAACCAATGAGCAGTTCTTC
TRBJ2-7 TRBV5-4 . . CASSSGSSYEQYF TGTGCCAGCAGCTCTGGGAGCTCCTACGAGCAGTACTTC
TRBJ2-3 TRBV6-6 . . CASSSPTGLADTQYF TGTGCCAGCAGTTCGCCGACAGGTTTGGCAGATACGCAGTATTTT
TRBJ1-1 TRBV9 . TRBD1 CASSVEDRAEAFF TGTGCCAGCAGCGTAGAGGACAGGGCTGAAGCTTTCTTT
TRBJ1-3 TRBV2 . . CASSEDTSSGNTIYF TGTGCCAGCAGTGAAGACACATCCTCTGGAAACACCATATATTTT
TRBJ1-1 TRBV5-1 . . CASTRELTGTEAFF TGCGCCAGCACGAGGGAGCTAACGGGCACTGAAGCTTTCTTT
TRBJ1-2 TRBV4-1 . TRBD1 CASSQIVRDRKAYTF TGCGCCAGCAGCCAAATCGTCCGGGACAGGAAGGCCTACACCTTC
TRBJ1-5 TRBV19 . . CASSIKLLNSNQPQHF TGTGCCAGTAGTATCAAATTACTCAATAGCAATCAGCCCCAGCATTTT
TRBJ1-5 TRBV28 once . CASNIVLAVSNQPQHF TGTGCCAGCAACATAGTTTTGGCGGTTAGCAATCAGCCCCAGCATTTT
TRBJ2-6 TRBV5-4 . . CASSFPGRTNSGANVLTF TGTGCCAGCAGCTTCCCCGGCAGGACAAACTCTGGGGCCAACGTCCTGACTTTC
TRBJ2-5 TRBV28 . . CASSPPARPGAQYF TGTGCCAGCAGCCCACCCGCACGACCGGGGGCCCAGTACTTC
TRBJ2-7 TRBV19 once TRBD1 CASSTGGGYEQYF TGTGCCAGTAGTACAGGGGGTGGATACGAGCAGTACTTC
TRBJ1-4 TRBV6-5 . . CASSRKLEAQGKLFF TGTGCCAGCAGTCGCAAACTCGAAGCTCAGGGAAAACTGTTTTTT
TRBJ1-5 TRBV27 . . CASRLTGWGFRNQPQHF TGTGCCAGCAGACTGACAGGATGGGGTTTCCGCAATCAGCCCCAGCATTTT
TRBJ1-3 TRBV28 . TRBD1 CASKGQAAGNTIYF TGTGCCAGCAAAGGACAGGCAGCTGGAAACACCATATATTTT